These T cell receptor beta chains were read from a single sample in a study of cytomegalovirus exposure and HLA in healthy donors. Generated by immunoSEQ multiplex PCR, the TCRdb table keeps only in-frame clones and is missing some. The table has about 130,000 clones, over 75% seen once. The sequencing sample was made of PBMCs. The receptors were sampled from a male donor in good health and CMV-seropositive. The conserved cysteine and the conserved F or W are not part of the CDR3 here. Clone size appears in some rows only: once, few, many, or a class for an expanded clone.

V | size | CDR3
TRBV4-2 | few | ASSQATSGTPYEQY
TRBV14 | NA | ASSRGGVGYGYT
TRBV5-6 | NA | ASSFQDSRLRGQY
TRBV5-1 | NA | ASSSVPGQGLNTEAF
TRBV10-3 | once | AISETDSSPNYGYT
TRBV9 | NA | ASSVEGRVSPEAF
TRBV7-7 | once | ASSLEPGNTIY
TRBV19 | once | ASSINRASYEQY
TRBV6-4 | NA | ASSDLPDRVNSPLH
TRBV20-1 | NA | SARDTVQY
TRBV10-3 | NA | AISESGGVNEQF
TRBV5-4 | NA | ASSLGGMGAKTQY
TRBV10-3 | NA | AISAEDRPNYGYT
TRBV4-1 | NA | ASSQELTTNEKLF
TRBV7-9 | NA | ASSPAMDRGRETQY
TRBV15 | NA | ATSRRNRGITEAF
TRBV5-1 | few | ASSLAQGGGEQY
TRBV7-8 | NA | ASEREMGNEQF
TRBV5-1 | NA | ASSPRLGSHLTGNEQF
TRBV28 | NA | ASSIGQGAVSYGYT